Below, 25 T cell receptor beta chains from the same sample are listed, as sequenced in a study of long-term antiretroviral therapy in people with HIV. Samples were assayed with immunoSEQ v3.0 at survey level. Method: immunoSEQ multiplex PCR; TCRdb's copy keeps in-frame clones and lacks some. The repertoire has 35,000 or so clones, roughly 85% of them found once; the top ten carry roughly a tenth. The sequenced sample was unsorted PBMCs, obtained 2.2 years after starting antiretroviral therapy. The origin of the receptors is a man between 18 and 29 years old with HIV.

The rearrangement links TRBV29-1 to TRBJ2-2; no reliable D call. The germline CDR1 and CDR2 sequences are SQVTM and ANQGSEA. The CDR3 has 14 amino acids. Between the trimmed V and J ends, which lost 4 bases and 0 bases, there was a span of 9 bases. CDR3 sequence reads: CSVVGVANTGELFF. The CDR3 DNA reads TGCAGCGTTGTCGGCGTCGCGAACACCGGGGAGCTGTTTTTT.

The rearrangement joins TRBV11-2 to TRBJ2-1; TRBD2 is a possible D gene (7 bases). The CDR3 contains 17 residues. The V gene lost 1 base and the J gene lost 8 bases, with 21 bases spanning the gap. Germline-derived CDR1 and CDR2 are SGHAT and FQNNGV. In DNA form, the CDR3 reads TGTGCCAGCAGCTTAGGACGTTTGGGGGGGGCCAAAGATGAGCAGTTCTTC. Its translation: CASSLGRLGGAKDEQFF.

The chain links TRBV5-4 to TRBJ2-1, with D perhaps matching TRBD2 (5 bases). V lost 5 bases and J 0 bases, leaving 12 bases between the germline ends. The CDR3 is 15 residues long. CDR1 is SGHNT and CDR2 is YYREEE in the germline V gene (reference sequence). CDR3 protein: CASSPFGLSYNEQFF. DNA for the CDR3: TGTGCCAGCAGTCCCTTTGGACTCTCCTACAATGAGCAGTTCTTC.

This clone turned up a few times. Here the CDR3 reads CASSQETDYYGYTF. CDR3 nucleotide sequence: TGCGCCAGCAGCCAAGAAACGGACTACTATGGCTACACCTTC. The chain recombines TRBV4-1 with TRBJ1-2; D is undetermined. The germline V and J ends were trimmed by 0 bases and 3 bases, with 8 bases remaining between them. The CDR3 has 14 residues. Germline V CDR1 and CDR2: MGHRA, YSYEKL.

Only a few counts were recorded for this clone. The genes are TRBV4-1 and TRBJ2-1; the D is unclear. V lost 2 bases, J lost 6 bases, and 8 bases lay in between. Germline values: CDR1 MGHRA, CDR2 YSYEKL. The CDR3 loop spans 13 amino acids. The CDR3 DNA follows: TGCGCCAGCAGCCAATTTCCTCTCAATGAGCAGTTCTTC. Amino acid sequence: CASSQFPLNEQFF.

This rearrangement joins TRBV18 to TRBJ2-5; 10 bases fit TRBD2. In germline, CDR1 is KGHSH, CDR2 LQKENI. V gave up 1 base and J gave up 0 bases; unmatched junction bases: 5. The CDR3 runs to 17 residues. This chain's CDR3 is CASSPLAGLAYQETQYF. The CDR3 DNA reads as TGTGCCAGCTCACCACTGGCGGGACTAGCGTACCAAGAGACCCAGTACTTC.

The chain has TRBV30 and TRBJ2-1; D perhaps matches TRBD2 (7 bases). This CDR3 comprises 14 residues. Germline CDR1 GTSNPN, CDR2 SVGIG (reference sequence). Deletions cut 5 bases from V and 3 bases from J, with 14 bases between. The CDR3 bases are TGTGCCTGGGGGAGGGGGGGGGACTACAATGAGCAGTTCTTC. Translation gives CAWGRGGDYNEQFF.

The chain joins TRBV28 to TRBJ2-2, with 10 bases that match TRBD2. From germline, CDR1 is MDHEN and CDR2 SYDVKM. The CDR3 sequence is 16 residues long. V gave up 4 bases and J gave up 4 bases; unmatched junction bases: 6. CDR3 nucleotide sequence: TGTGCCAGCAGTTCGCCGGGACTAGCGCGCACCGGGGAGCTGTTTTTT. Protein sequence: CASSSPGLARTGELFF.

V usage is TRBV5-8 and J usage is TRBJ2-1; 10 bases match TRBD2. The V segment lost 6 bases and the J segment 5 bases; nucleotides outside the gene matches: 11. Germline-derived CDR1 and CDR2 are SGHTS and YDEGEE. This CDR3 has 16 amino acids. The CDR3 region has the DNA TGTGCCAGCACCCCTCGGGTTAGCGGGGGGAACAATGAGCAGTTCTTC. As protein: CASTPRVSGGNNEQFF.

The J gene is TRBJ1-1, the V gene TRBV10-3; tentatively, D is TRBD1 (5 bases). The CDR3 extends over 13 amino acids. The V end lost 6 bases, the J end lost 0 bases, and 8 bases lay between the germline ends. The germline V gene has CDR1 ENHRY and CDR2 SYGVKD. This CDR3 is CAIRTGMNTEAFF. As DNA, the CDR3 is TGTGCCATCAGAACAGGTATGAACACTGAAGCTTTCTTT.

This clone was recorded a few times. The CDR3 protein is CASSLAGGGELFF. The CDR3 DNA follows: TGTGCCAGCAGCCTCGCAGGTGGAGGGGAGCTGTTTTTT. This chain links TRBV7-9 with TRBJ2-2; D remains unclear. This CDR3 has 13 amino acids. The germline V and J ends were trimmed by 5 bases and 8 bases, with 12 bases remaining between them. In germline, CDR1 is SEHNR, CDR2 FQNEAQ (reference sequence).

The CDR3 loop is CASSTGSLNTEAFF. DNA for the CDR3: TGTGCCAGTAGTACAGGTTCTCTTAACACTGAAGCTTTCTTT. The chain is built from TRBV19 and TRBJ1-1; D remains unclear. The CDR3 covers 14 residues. Trimming left V 4 bases short and J 2 bases short, with 11 bases between. Germline CDR1 LNHDA, CDR2 SQIVND (reference sequence). Variable domain in full (rest from reference TRBV19 and TRBJ1-1): DGGITQSPKYLFRKEGQNVTLSCEQNLNHDAMYWYRQDPGQGLRLIYYSQIVNDFQKGDIAEGYSVSREKKESFPLTVTSAQKNPTAFYLCASSTGSLNTEAFFGQGTRLTVV.

This clone was observed a single time. V and J are TRBV5-8 and TRBJ2-3; 7 bases agree with TRBD2. Germline V lookup: CDR1 SGHTS, CDR2 YDEGEE. Trimming cost V 0 bases and J 6 bases; bases outside gene matches: 7. The CDR3 is made up of 15 amino acids. The CDR3 DNA follows: TGTGCCAGCAGCTTGGCTGGCGGGAGAATCGATACGCAGTATTTT. It encodes CASSLAGGRIDTQYF.

This chain uses TRBV15 with TRBJ2-7; 9 positions agree with TRBD1. The CDR3 totals 14 residues. V was clipped by 1 base and J by 4 bases; unmatched bases: 2. Per the germline V gene, CDR1 is LNHNV and CDR2 is YYDKDF (reference sequence). CDR3 in amino acids: CATSRGTGVYEQYF. The DNA of the CDR3 is TGTGCCACCAGCAGAGGGACAGGGGTTTACGAGCAGTACTTC.

The V call is TRBV19, the J call TRBJ2-2; 9 bases are shared with TRBD2. The CDR3 loop spans 15 amino acids. The V segment lost 3 bases and the J segment 2 bases; nucleotides outside the gene matches: 1. The germline V gene encodes CDR1 LNHDA and CDR2 SQIVND (reference sequence). The CDR3 sequence: CASSMGTSNTGELFF. The CDR3 DNA sequence: TGTGCCAGTAGTATGGGGACTAGCAACACCGGGGAGCTGTTTTTT.

The rearrangement links TRBV14 to TRBJ2-5; D tentatively fits TRBD1 or TRBD2 (5 bases each). The CDR3 length is 13 residues. Trimming took 1 base from V and 9 from J, leaving 12 bases between them. In germline, CDR1 is SGHDN, CDR2 FVKESK. Written as DNA, the CDR3 is TGTGCCAGCAGCCAAGTCTGGGGACGACCCCAGTACTTC. It specifies CASSQVWGRPQYF. Variable domain in full (rest from reference TRBV14 and TRBJ2-5): EAGVTQFPSHSVIEKGQTVTLRCDPISGHDNLYWYRRVMGKEIKFLLHFVKESKQDESGMPNNRFLAERTGGTYSTLKVQPAELEDSGVYFCASSQVWGRPQYFGPGTRLLVL.

This chain joins TRBV5-1 and TRBJ2-7; TRBD1 matches 9 bases. CDR1 SGHRS and CDR2 YFSETQ come from the germline V gene. With 4 bases clipped from V and 5 bases from J, the junction kept 10 bases outside the gene matches. The CDR3 loop spans 15 amino acids. The CDR3 region has the DNA TGCGCCAGCAGCGATCCGGGACAGGGTCACCACGAGCAGTACTTC. Translating it yields CASSDPGQGHHEQYF.

V is TRBV30 and J is TRBJ1-3; D is unclear. This CDR3 spans 13 amino acids. V was cut by 1 base and J by 4 bases, with 8 bases left in between. From germline, CDR1 is GTSNPN and CDR2 SVGIG (reference sequence). CDR3 DNA sequence: TGTGCCTGGAGTGATGGCAGGGGAAACACCATATATTTT. Protein sequence: CAWSDGRGNTIYF.

The genes are TRBV28 and TRBJ2-7, with 9 nucleotides matching TRBD1. The V segment lost 6 bases and the J segment 9 bases; nucleotides outside the gene matches: 9. Germline assignment: CDR1 MDHEN and CDR2 SYDVKM. This CDR3 comprises 13 residues. CDR3 residues: CASRQPGQGWQYF. The CDR3 DNA reads TGTGCCAGCAGGCAACCGGGACAGGGCTGGCAGTACTTC.

This chain connects TRBV9 to TRBJ2-7; D is possibly TRBD1 or TRBD2 (6 bases each). CDR3 length: 15 residues. Germline-derived CDR1 and CDR2 are SGDLS and YYNGEE. The V end lost 4 bases, the J end lost 3 bases, and 17 bases lay between the germline ends. Here the CDR3 DNA reads TGTGCCAGCAGCCCTTCGGGGGCGGGTGTCTACGAGCAGTACTTC. Protein product: CASSPSGAGVYEQYF.

This clone was observed a single time. The chain uses TRBV21-1 and TRBJ1-2. TRBV21-1 is a listed pseudogene. The CDR3 contains 15 residues. Here the CDR3 DNA reads TGTGCCAGCAGCACCTCGATAGCGCAGAGCCATGGCTACACCTTC. Translated: CASSTSIAQSHGYTF.

In this sample, this clone turned up a few times. The chain links TRBV7-9 to TRBJ1-1; D is uncertain. Trimming pared 5 bases from V and 3 bases from J, leaving 10 bases between. The CDR3 sequence is 13 residues long. CDR1 and CDR2 from the germline V gene are SEHNR and FQNEAQ (reference sequence). Here the CDR3 reads CASSPAGYTEAFF. The CDR3 nucleotides read TGTGCCAGCAGCCCGGCGGGGTACACTGAAGCTTTCTTT.

This sequence joins TRBV4-1 and TRBJ2-7, with 7 bases lining up with TRBD2. Trimming took 0 bases from V and 2 from J; bases not matched to a gene: 10. CDR3 length: 17 residues. Germline loops: CDR1 MGHRA, CDR2 YSYEKL. The CDR3 loop is CASSQDGRVGKAYEQYF. In DNA, the CDR3 is TGCGCCAGCAGCCAAGATGGGAGGGTGGGGAAAGCCTACGAGCAGTACTTC.

This clone was found once. DNA for the CDR3: TGTGCCAGCAGCCAAGATCCCGGGACAGGAAACTTCTTC. Its protein is CASSQDPGTGNFF. This chain connects TRBV14 to TRBJ2-1, with TRBD1 matching 8 bases. This CDR3 comprises 13 residues. V dropped 0 bases and J dropped 16; count of bases not matched to a gene: 8. Germline CDR1 SGHDN, CDR2 FVKESK.

The chain combines TRBV7-3 with TRBJ2-3; 8 bases agree with TRBD2. The CDR3 length is 16 residues. V trimming: 0 bases; J trimming: 2 bases; junction bases outside the gene matches: 4. The V gene's germline CDR1 is SGHTA and CDR2 FQGTGA. The CDR3 DNA reads TGTGCCAGCAGCTTAACGTCGGGGGGGTACACAGATACGCAGTATTTT. Translation gives CASSLTSGGYTDTQYF.